The 19 T cell receptor beta chains in this list originate from one sample, sequenced in a study of pediatric ulcerative colitis. Sequenced by immunoSEQ multiplex PCR; TCRdb stores in-frame clones only, minus some. This sample has roughly 10,000 clones, with 88% found just once. The specimen was blood. These receptors came from a girl aged 10-17 years with moderate ulcerative colitis.

The chain recombines TRBV2 with TRBJ2-5; 9 positions agree with TRBD2. Per germline, CDR1 SNHLY and CDR2 FYNNEI. The CDR3 length is 17 residues. Trimming removed 8 bases from V and 5 bases from J; junction bases left unmatched: 18. The CDR3 reads CASRQGLAGATGETQYF. The CDR3 bases are TGTGCCAGCCGCCAAGGGTTAGCGGGAGCGACGGGGGAGACCCAGTACTTC.

This clone was seen a few times. This chain uses TRBV5-5 with TRBJ2-7; perhaps TRBD2 as D (6 bases). V dropped 5 bases and J dropped 4 bases, with 25 bases sitting between them. Germline CDR1 and CDR2: SGHKS and YYEKEE (reference sequence). The CDR3 runs to 17 residues. The CDR3 reads CASRSGLQKGTMYEQYF. The CDR3 region has the DNA TGTGCCAGCAGATCGGGACTCCAAAAGGGAACCATGTACGAGCAGTACTTC.

This chain connects TRBV27 to TRBJ2-7, with D possibly matching TRBD2 (5 bases). Germline V gene lookup returns CDR1 MNHEY and CDR2 SMNVEV (reference sequence). The V gene lost 3 bases and the J gene lost 0 bases, with 6 bases spanning the gap. The CDR3 loop spans 13 amino acids. The CDR3 DNA sequence: TGTGCCAGCAGTTTGAGGGTCTCCTACGAGCAGTACTTC. Its translation is CASSLRVSYEQYF.

CDR3 in amino acids: CASSLKWGREAGNEQFF. CDR3 nucleotide sequence: TGTGCCAGCAGCTTAAAGTGGGGCAGGGAAGCCGGGAATGAGCAGTTCTTC. The chain is built from TRBV7-3 and TRBJ2-1, with D possibly matching TRBD1 (5 bases). The CDR3 totals 17 residues. Trimming removed 1 base at V and 7 bases at J, with 20 bases between. Germline V gene data show CDR1 as SGHTA and CDR2 as FQGTGA.

This clone was detected only a few times. The chain has TRBV9 and TRBJ1-1; D possibly corresponds to TRBD1 (5 bases). The germline gives CDR1 SGDLS, CDR2 YYNGEE. This CDR3 spans 13 amino acids. V lost 4 bases and J lost 1, with 8 bases in between. The CDR3 coding sequence is TGTGCCAGCAGCCGGGACGGGAACACTGAAGCTTTCTTT. Protein: CASSRDGNTEAFF.

The chain links TRBV7-9 to TRBJ2-6; weak D call: TRBD1 (5 bases). CDR3 length: 16 amino acids. Germline CDR1 and CDR2: SEHNR and FQNEAQ (reference sequence). The V end lost 5 bases, the J end lost 0 bases, and 11 bases lay between the germline ends. CDR3 sequence: CASSHRQSSGANVLTF. In DNA form, the CDR3 reads TGTGCCAGCAGCCACCGACAGAGCTCTGGGGCCAACGTCCTGACTTTC.

The chain carries TRBV7-8 and TRBJ2-5, with 7 bases lining up with TRBD1. Unmatched junction bases numbered 9, after V lost 5 bases and J lost 9 bases. This CDR3 spans 13 amino acids. The V gene's germline CDR1 is SGHVS and CDR2 FQNEAQ. The DNA for the CDR3 is TGTGCCAGCAGCACACGACAGGGTGGGGCCCAGTACTTC. This translates into CASSTRQGGAQYF.

The rearrangement joins TRBV4-1 to TRBJ2-1, with 8 nucleotides matching TRBD2. V lost 5 bases to trimming and J lost 1 base; unmatched junction nucleotides: 7. Germline values: CDR1 MGHRA, CDR2 YSYEKL. The CDR3 totals 16 residues. The CDR3 nucleotides read TGCGCCAGCAGCATACTAGCGGTACCTTCCTACAATGAGCAGTTCTTC. Translating gives CASSILAVPSYNEQFF.

This clone was seen only once. CDR3: CASSWQGQAYEQYF. The DNA of the CDR3 is TGTGCCAGCAGCTGGCAGGGTCAAGCCTACGAGCAGTACTTC. The rearrangement links TRBV2 to TRBJ2-7; tentative D call: TRBD1 (5 bases). CDR3 length: 14 residues. Germline V lookup: CDR1 SNHLY, CDR2 FYNNEI. V was cut by 6 bases and J by 2 bases, with 14 bases left in between.

This clone was detected a few times. V is TRBV7-9 and J is TRBJ1-5, with D possibly TRBD1 on 5 matching bases. The CDR3 consists of 17 residues. Trimming stripped 1 base from V and 5 bases from J, with 18 bases between. Germline-derived CDR1 and CDR2 are SEHNR and FQNEAQ (reference sequence). CDR3 sequence reads: CASSLGAWGSSHQPQHF. The CDR3 DNA reads TGTGCCAGCAGCTTAGGGGCGTGGGGGAGTTCACATCAGCCCCAGCATTTT.

The chain combines TRBV2 with TRBJ2-4, with D possibly being TRBD1 (6 bases). Germline lookup yields CDR1 SNHLY and CDR2 FYNNEI. The CDR3 sequence is 11 residues long. V lost 3 bases, J lost 15 bases, and 12 bases lay in between. CDR3 protein: CASSERQVPYF. For the CDR3, the DNA is TGTGCCAGCAGTGAGAGACAGGTCCCGTACTTC. Complete variable domain (other parts from reference TRBV2 and TRBJ2-4): EPEVTQTPSHQVTQMGQEVILRCVPISNHLYFYWYRQILGQKVEFLVSFYNNEISEKSEIFDDQFSVERPDGSNFTLKIRSTKLEDSAMYFCASSERQVPYFGAGTRLSVL.

The J gene is TRBJ1-2, the V gene TRBV2; perhaps TRBD1 as D (5 bases). Germline V gene lookup returns CDR1 SNHLY and CDR2 FYNNEI. Trimming stripped 3 bases from V and 6 bases from J, with 11 bases between. CDR3 length: 13 amino acids. The CDR3 DNA sequence: TGTGCCAGCAGTGAGGACGGAGGGGATGGCTACACCTTC. As protein: CASSEDGGDGYTF. The variable domain in full, with the rest retrieved from reference TRBV2 and TRBJ1-2, is EPEVTQTPSHQVTQMGQEVILRCVPISNHLYFYWYRQILGQKVEFLVSFYNNEISEKSEIFDDQFSVERPDGSNFTLKIRSTKLEDSAMYFCASSEDGGDGYTFGSGTRLTVV.

A single count supports this clone. The V gene is TRBV5-4, the J gene TRBJ1-3; D is undetermined. Germline-derived CDR1 and CDR2 are SGHNT and YYREEE (reference sequence). The CDR3 runs to 15 residues. Trimming cost V 6 bases and J 4 bases, with 17 bases left between them. Written as DNA, the CDR3 is TGTGCCAGCACTGCCGAGGGAGGCTCCGGAAACACCATATATTTT. Its protein product is CASTAEGGSGNTIYF. Filled out from reference TRBV5-4 and TRBJ1-3, the complete variable domain reads ETGVTQSPTHLIKTRGQQVTLRCSSQSGHNTVSWYQQALGQGPQFIFQYYREEENGRGNFPPRFSGLQFPNYSSELNVNALELDDSALYLCASTAEGGSGNTIYFGEGSWLTVV.

The chain couples TRBV19 to TRBJ2-5; D not certain. Germline V gene data show CDR1 as LNHDA and CDR2 as SQIVND (reference sequence). Trimming stripped 1 base from V and 2 bases from J, with 2 bases between. The CDR3 loop spans 12 amino acids. CDR3 protein: CASSIGQETQYF. CDR3 nucleotide sequence: TGTGCCAGTAGTATAGGTCAAGAGACCCAGTACTTC.

The chain carries TRBV7-8 and TRBJ2-1; 8 bases are a match to TRBD2. The V and J ends lost 1 base and 7 bases, in that order; junction bases with no gene match: 12. Germline values: CDR1 SGHVS, CDR2 FQNEAQ. The CDR3 covers 17 residues. CDR3 nucleotide sequence: TGTGCCAGCAGCTTAGTTCGGGCGGGAGGTCCTCGGAATGAGCAGTTCTTC. Translation: CASSLVRAGGPRNEQFF.

The chain is built from TRBV6-6 and TRBJ2-7; TRBD1 aligns across 7 bases. V dropped 0 bases and J dropped 4; count of bases not matched to a gene: 3. Germline loops: CDR1 MNHNY, CDR2 SVGAGI (reference sequence). The CDR3 runs to 14 residues. The CDR3 loop is CASSYSTGTYEQYF. CDR3 bases: TGTGCCAGCAGTTACTCGACAGGGACGTACGAGCAGTACTTC.

The V gene is TRBV12-5, the J gene TRBJ2-7; D is ambiguous. V shed 10 bases and J shed 6 bases, with 16 bases lying between them. CDR1 is LGHNT, CDR2 FRNRAP, per germline. The length of the CDR3 is 12 residues. The CDR3 region has the DNA TGTGCTACCCTTATACCCTCTGGCGAGCAGTACTTC. As protein: CATLIPSGEQYF.

The rearrangement joins TRBV6-1 to TRBJ2-7, with 9 nucleotides matching TRBD1. V trimming: 7 bases; J trimming: 5 bases; junction bases outside the gene matches: 6. The CDR3 sequence is 13 residues long. Germline CDR1 reads MNHNS; CDR2 reads SASEGT. In nucleotides, the CDR3 is TGTGCCAGCAAGGGACAGGGTTTCCACGAGCAGTACTTC. It codes for CASKGQGFHEQYF.

This clone qualifies as hyperexpanded (1% or more). The CDR3 nucleotides read TGTGCCAGCAGCTTAGGGTGGGGATTGTCTAGCGGGAGGGCTGACGAGCAGTACTTC. Its protein is CASSLGWGLSSGRADEQYF. V and J are TRBV7-8 and TRBJ2-7; 12 nucleotides agree with TRBD2. This CDR3 region has 19 residues. V was pared by 1 base and J by 5 bases, with 15 bases of the junction left unmatched. Germline V CDR1 and CDR2: SGHVS, FQNEAQ.